This T cell receptor beta chain stems from a study of metastatic and nonmetastatic thyroid tumors. Study at large: Repertoires from malignant and benign thyroid patients were compared across blood and tumor or nodule tissue.

Broader study findings: For both blood and tumor, malignant thyroid tumors reportedly showed significantly higher TCR beta diversity than benign nodules did.

As regards this clone: As yet, its antigen is unknown.

TCRdb reprocessed the PCR reads using MiXCR. The sample has some 33,000 clones; 20% to 25% are singletons. Ahead of thyroid surgery, no patient had received treatment of any kind. Per germline, CDR1 SGHRS and CDR2 YFSETQ. The V gene lost 3 bases and the J gene lost 1 base, with 15 bases spanning the gap. The CDR3 length is 16 residues. Sequencing input: tumor tissue. The rearrangement joins TRBV5-1 to TRBJ2-3; D remains unclear. The clonotype originates from a male donor with papillary thyroid cancer or a benign thyroid nodule (not recorded which). Some clones in this sample may be carry-over from other donors' samples. The CDR3 loop reads CASSSVVSTGTDTQYF. The CDR3 DNA sequence: TGCGCCAGCAGCTCGGTTGTAAGTACTGGCACAGATACGCAGTATTTT.